A selection of T cell receptor beta chains follows, all from one sample in a study of regulatory T cells in long-lasting Graves disease. TCRdb used MiXCR to reprocess the multiplex PCR reads, holding one entry per CDR3 protein. The sample holds some 220,000 distinct CDR3 sequences, around a fifth seen once. These data are also associated with another study on T cells in Graves' hyperthyroidism and ophthalmopathy.

The sequencing used peripheral blood mononuclear cells (PBMCs), collected at new diagnosis, from a patient treated with antithyroid drugs. The receptors stem from a woman in her 30s with Graves disease. The CDR3 runs from the conserved cysteine through the conserved F or W. The order of the fields is V gene, J gene, clone size, D gene, CDR3 protein, CDR3 DNA. D genes are given only for firm matches. Clone size is stated in some rows and not others, as once, few, many or a class when expanded.

V: TRBV4-1; J: TRBJ2-3; size: .; D: .; CDR3: CASSPLTDTDTQYF; DNA: TGCGCCAGCAGCCCCCTGACCGACACAGATACGCAGTATTTT
V: TRBV9; J: TRBJ2-2; size: many; D: .; CDR3: CASSVGAPGELFF; DNA: TGTGCCAGCAGCGTAGGGGCTCCCGGGGAGCTGTTTTTT
V: TRBV12-3/TRBV12-4; J: TRBJ1-2; size: many; D: TRBD1; CDR3: CASSSDRGRRGLGYTF; DNA: TGTGCCAGCAGTTCCGACAGGGGGCGCAGGGGCCTTGGCTACACCTTC
V: TRBV5-1; J: TRBJ2-1; size: many; D: TRBD1; CDR3: CASSLAPQGAYNEQFF; DNA: TGCGCCAGCAGCTTGGCCCCTCAGGGGGCGTACAATGAGCAGTTCTTC
V: TRBV4-1; J: TRBJ1-4; size: few; D: .; CDR3: CASSQEGTREKLFF; DNA: TGCGCCAGCAGCCAAGAGGGGACTCGAGAAAAACTGTTTTTT
V: TRBV7-9; J: TRBJ1-6; size: many; D: TRBD1; CDR3: CASSPGTVASPLHF; DNA: TGTGCCAGCAGCCCCGGGACAGTGGCTTCACCCCTCCACTTT
V: TRBV19; J: TRBJ1-2; size: many; D: .; CDR3: CASIGGPNYGYTF; DNA: TGTGCCAGTATCGGGGGCCCAAACTATGGCTACACCTTC
V: TRBV7-7; J: TRBJ2-7; size: many; D: .; CDR3: CASSPTPTDFYEQYF; DNA: TGTGCTAGCAGCCCTACCCCGACAGATTTCTACGAGCAGTACTTC
V: TRBV18; J: TRBJ2-3; size: many; D: TRBD2; CDR3: CASSPPFAGGSTDTQYF; DNA: TGTGCCAGCTCACCACCGTTTGCGGGAGGGTCCACAGATACGCAGTATTTT
V: TRBV30; J: TRBJ2-5; size: many; D: .; CDR3: CASAASGRGETQYF; DNA: TGTGCCTCAGCGGCCTCAGGCCGAGGGGAGACCCAGTACTTC
V: TRBV10-3; J: TRBJ2-2; size: .; D: .; CDR3: CAIRIDQSTGELFF; DNA: TGTGCCATCAGAATCGACCAGTCCACCGGGGAGCTGTTTTTT
V: TRBV5-8; J: TRBJ1-5; size: many; D: .; CDR3: CASSFPRGRANQPQHF; DNA: TGTGCCAGCAGCTTCCCCAGGGGACGGGCCAATCAGCCCCAGCATTTT
V: TRBV18; J: TRBJ2-7; size: many; D: TRBD1; CDR3: CASSPSAGQGIREQYF; DNA: TGTGCCAGCTCACCCTCAGCGGGACAGGGGATTCGCGAGCAGTACTTC
V: TRBV7-8; J: TRBJ2-2; size: many; D: .; CDR3: CASSLGAGELFF; DNA: TGTGCCAGCAGCTTAGGGGCCGGGGAGCTGTTTTTT
V: TRBV5-1; J: TRBJ2-1; size: many; D: .; CDR3: CASSSGTRTLNEQFF; DNA: TGCGCCAGCAGCTCTGGGACCAGGACTCTGAATGAGCAGTTCTTC
V: TRBV5-4; J: TRBJ2-1; size: many; D: .; CDR3: CASSLDSYNEQFF; DNA: TGTGCCAGCAGCTTAGACAGTTATAATGAGCAGTTCTTC
V: TRBV11-1; J: TRBJ2-1; size: .; D: TRBD2; CDR3: CASSLSSGHYNEQFF; DNA: TGTGCCAGCAGCTTGAGTAGCGGGCATTACAATGAGCAGTTCTTC
V: TRBV4-1; J: TRBJ1-2; size: many; D: .; CDR3: CASSPGGFVGYTF; DNA: TGCGCCAGCAGCCCGGGAGGGTTTGTTGGCTACACCTTC
V: TRBV2; J: TRBJ1-1; size: .; D: TRBD1; CDR3: CASGRQGEGTEAFF; DNA: TGTGCCAGCGGCAGACAGGGAGAGGGTACTGAAGCTTTCTTT
V: TRBV3-1; J: TRBJ2-3; size: few; D: TRBD2; CDR3: CASSVATGSGAGDTQYF; DNA: TGTGCCAGCAGCGTAGCTACGGGGAGCGGGGCGGGAGATACGCAGTATTTT
V: TRBV28; J: TRBJ2-5; size: many; D: .; CDR3: CASSLVQETQYF; DNA: TGTGCCAGCAGTTTAGTCCAAGAGACCCAGTACTTC
V: TRBV28; J: TRBJ1-6; size: many; D: TRBD1; CDR3: CASSLGKQGARRSPLHF; DNA: TGTGCCAGCAGTTTGGGAAAACAGGGGGCGCGTCGGTCACCCCTCCACTTT
V: TRBV28; J: TRBJ2-7; size: .; D: TRBD1; CDR3: CASRGTGPYEQYF; DNA: TGTGCCAGCAGGGGGACAGGGCCCTACGAGCAGTACTTC
V: TRBV28; J: TRBJ1-5; size: many; D: .; CDR3: CASSLLGGGGNQPQHF; DNA: TGTGCCAGCAGTCTCCTTGGCGGCGGGGGCAATCAGCCCCAGCATTTT
V: TRBV4-2; J: TRBJ1-1; size: many; D: TRBD1; CDR3: CASSPLGQGGEAFF; DNA: TGTGCCAGCAGCCCGCTGGGACAGGGGGGCGAAGCTTTCTTT
V: TRBV5-1; J: TRBJ2-5; size: few; D: .; CDR3: CASSFGGAQETQYF; DNA: TGCGCCAGCAGCTTTGGGGGGGCCCAAGAGACCCAGTACTTC
V: TRBV19; J: TRBJ2-5; size: many; D: TRBD1; CDR3: CASTVTGTETQYF; DNA: TGTGCCAGCACGGTGACAGGGACAGAGACCCAGTACTTC
V: TRBV6-1; J: TRBJ1-2; size: many; D: TRBD1; CDR3: CASSETGGRGYTF; DNA: TGTGCCAGCAGTGAAACAGGGGGTAGGGGCTACACCTTC
V: TRBV2; J: TRBJ2-1; size: .; D: .; CDR3: CASSEAGPPPNEQFF; DNA: TGTGCCAGCAGTGAAGCGGGACCCCCTCCCAATGAGCAGTTCTTC
V: TRBV6-2/TRBV6-3; J: TRBJ1-1; size: many; D: .; CDR3: CASSYTSPNTEAFF; DNA: TGTGCCAGCAGTTACACTTCTCCGAACACTGAAGCTTTCTTT
V: TRBV5-1; J: TRBJ2-2; size: .; D: .; CDR3: CASSLDNGELFF; DNA: TGCGCCAGCAGCTTGGATAACGGGGAGCTGTTTTTT
V: TRBV6-5; J: TRBJ1-5; size: many; D: TRBD1; CDR3: CASSYLAGQGHQPQHF; DNA: TGTGCCAGCAGTTACTTAGCGGGACAGGGACATCAGCCCCAGCATTTT
V: TRBV7-9; J: TRBJ1-6; size: few; D: .; CDR3: CASSPPQRGSSISYPPLHF; DNA: TGTGCCAGCAGCCCCCCCCAGAGGGGCTCCTCAATAAGCTATCCACCCCTCCACTTT
V: TRBV12-3/TRBV12-4; J: TRBJ1-1; size: many; D: .; CDR3: CASSLQARGYTEAFF; DNA: TGTGCCAGCAGTTTACAGGCCCGGGGATACACTGAAGCTTTCTTT
V: TRBV19; J: TRBJ1-5; size: many; D: .; CDR3: CASSKGRHNQPQHF; DNA: TGTGCCAGTAGTAAAGGCCGGCACAATCAGCCCCAGCATTTT
V: TRBV20-1; J: TRBJ2-7; size: many; D: .; CDR3: CSAEGGTYEQYF; DNA: TGCAGTGCTGAAGGGGGGACCTACGAGCAGTACTTC
V: TRBV9; J: TRBJ2-1; size: .; D: .; CDR3: CASSVGGHEQFF; DNA: TGTGCCAGCAGCGTCGGGGGCCATGAGCAGTTCTTC
V: TRBV5-1; J: TRBJ2-3; size: many; D: TRBD2; CDR3: CASSLAGVASGSAADTQYF; DNA: TGCGCCAGCAGCTTGGCCGGCGTGGCTAGCGGGAGCGCGGCAGATACGCAGTATTTT
V: TRBV30; J: TRBJ1-5; size: many; D: .; CDR3: CAWSPIGDSNQPQHF; DNA: TGTGCCTGGAGTCCGATCGGAGATAGCAATCAGCCCCAGCATTTT